Listed here are 27 T cell receptor beta chains from one sample, sequenced in a study of blood T cells in healthy people across ages. A second PCR of roughly 6 to 12 cycles used a sample-barcoded 5' primer and a J-beta primer mix. TCRdb ran MiXCR on the 5' RACE reads and lists one entry per CDR3 protein. The table has about 640,000 distinct CDR3 sequences, 45% to 65% seen once. Sequencing used blood. All receptors derive from a man aged 55 to 70 in good health.

The chain combines TRBV3-1 with TRBJ2-3; 11 nucleotides align to TRBD2. Germline CDR1 and CDR2: LGHDT and YNNKEL (reference sequence). Losses at the gene ends were 0 bases for V and 5 bases for J; bases not matched to a gene: 13. The CDR3 is made up of 19 amino acids. The CDR3 is CASSQETLTSGSKGDTQYF. The CDR3 nucleotides are TGTGCCAGCAGCCAAGAGACCCTCACTAGCGGGAGTAAGGGAGATACGCAGTATTTT.

This clonotype has ten or more counts. V and J are TRBV20-1 and TRBJ2-5, with D perhaps TRBD2 (6 bases). The germline gives CDR1 DFQATT, CDR2 SNEGSKA (reference sequence). There are 14 residues in the CDR3. Deletions cut 0 bases from V and 4 bases from J, with 12 bases between. The CDR3 region is CSARDAGLRETQYF. CDR3 DNA sequence: TGCAGTGCTAGAGATGCGGGGCTAAGAGAGACCCAGTACTTC.

The J gene is TRBJ1-2, the V gene TRBV2, with D unresolved. Trimming pared 4 bases from V and 3 bases from J, leaving 15 bases between. CDR1 is SNHLY and CDR2 is FYNNEI in the germline V gene. CDR3 length: 15 residues. The CDR3 spells CASSGGKDPDYGYTF. The CDR3 DNA reads as TGTGCCAGCAGTGGTGGGAAGGACCCGGACTATGGCTACACCTTC.

This clonotype was detected once. The V and J genes are TRBV20-1 and TRBJ2-6, with D unresolved. Germline V lookup: CDR1 DFQATT, CDR2 SNEGSKA (reference sequence). This CDR3 has 15 amino acids. The V end lost 0 bases, the J end lost 2 bases, and 8 bases lay between the germline ends. CDR3 in DNA: TGCAGTGCTAGAGATTCCCGGGCTGGGGCCAACGTCCTGACTTTC. Translating gives CSARDSRAGANVLTF.

This clonotype was counted many times. The genes are TRBV24-1 and TRBJ2-1; D ambiguous. The CDR3 runs to 14 residues. Trimming stripped 4 bases from V and 0 bases from J, with 6 bases between. CDR1 is KGHDR and CDR2 is SFDVKD in the germline V gene. The CDR3 here is CATSDPGSYNEQFF. In nucleotides, the CDR3 is TGTGCCACCAGTGACCCAGGCTCCTACAATGAGCAGTTCTTC.

The rearrangement uses TRBV9 and TRBJ2-5; TRBD2 matches at 8 bases. The CDR3 totals 16 residues. Germline CDR1 reads SGDLS; CDR2 reads YYNGEE. With V trimmed by 3 bases and J by 1 base, 8 bases remained unmatched. CDR3 in amino acids: CASSEPGAGGQETQYF. The CDR3 DNA is TGTGCCAGCAGCGAGCCCGGGGCGGGGGGCCAAGAGACCCAGTACTTC.

This clonotype has only one observation. CDR3 coding DNA: TGTGCCAGCAGCTTAGTCAGTCACGGCTACACCTTC. It translates to CASSLVSHGYTF. The V and J genes are TRBV7-2 and TRBJ1-2; D gene uncertain. Germline CDR1 is SGHTA and CDR2 is FQGNSA. V lost 1 base to trimming and J lost 8 bases, with 8 bases between them. This CDR3 comprises 12 residues.

The V call is TRBV4-2, the J call TRBJ2-1; 9 nucleotides agree with TRBD2. This CDR3 has 16 amino acids. Germline assignment: CDR1 LGHNA and CDR2 YNFKEQ. Trimming at V came to 2 bases and at J to 2 bases, leaving 4 bases not matched to a gene. The CDR3 bases are TGTGCCAGCAGCCAAACTTCTAGCGGGGCCTACAATGAGCAGTTCTTC. As protein: CASSQTSSGAYNEQFF.

The chain combines TRBV11-1 with TRBJ1-1; D is uncertain. The CDR3 has 16 amino acids. Trimming cost V 5 bases and J 3 bases, with 19 bases left between them. The germline CDR1 and CDR2 sequences are SGHAT and FQDESV (reference sequence). The CDR3 sequence: CASSPNGIRVYTEAFF. The DNA of the CDR3 is TGTGCCAGCAGCCCAAATGGCATCCGGGTGTACACTGAAGCTTTCTTT.

The sample holds a few counts of this clonotype. The chain has TRBV10-3 and TRBJ2-6, with D tentatively TRBD1 (6 bases). This CDR3 region has 15 residues. Germline V gene sequence: CDR1 ENHRY, CDR2 SYGVKD. Trimming cost V 6 bases and J 0 bases, with 9 bases left between them. This chain's CDR3 is CAISAGASGANVLTF. The CDR3, as DNA: TGTGCCATCAGCGCAGGGGCCTCTGGGGCCAACGTCCTGACTTTC.

This chain connects TRBV20-1 to TRBJ2-1; D perhaps matches TRBD2 (6 bases). This CDR3 comprises 13 residues. Germline CDR1 reads DFQATT; CDR2 reads SNEGSKA (reference sequence). CDR3 sequence (DNA): TGCAGAGCCTTGGGGGGTGATGACAATGAGCAGTTCTTC. It codes for CRALGGDDNEQFF.

The rearrangement links TRBV10-1 to TRBJ1-1; TRBD1 agrees at 10 bases. Germline-derived CDR1 and CDR2 are WNHNN and SYGVQD (reference sequence). The CDR3 extends over 16 amino acids. Trimming cost V 5 bases and J 5 bases; bases outside gene matches: 11. The CDR3 DNA follows: TGCGCCAGCAGTTACCGGGACAGGGGCTGGGTAACTGAAGCTTTCTTT. This encodes CASSYRDRGWVTEAFF.

The V call is TRBV6-5, the J call TRBJ1-6, with TRBD1 matching over 9 bases. Germline trimming cut 4 bases from V and 10 bases from J; bases unmatched to any gene: 8. Germline V gives CDR1 MNHEY, CDR2 SVGAGI. CDR3 length: 15 amino acids. The CDR3 is CASSFMPDRGSPLHF. CDR3 sequence (DNA): TGTGCCAGCAGTTTTATGCCGGACAGGGGATCACCCCTCCACTTT.

In this sample, this clonotype turned up a few times. V usage is TRBV9 and J usage is TRBJ2-5; D unclear. Trimming took off 3 bases at V and 7 bases at J, with 25 bases between the two ends. The germline gives CDR1 SGDLS, CDR2 YYNGEE. The CDR3 has 17 residues. CDR3 in amino acids: CASSAILETSQAVTQYF. CDR3 DNA: TGTGCCAGCAGCGCGATCTTAGAGACCTCTCAGGCGGTGACCCAGTACTTC.

J is TRBJ2-5 and V is TRBV20-1; 7 nucleotides match TRBD2. The CDR3 covers 14 residues. V shed 0 bases and J 5 bases; nucleotides not matched to a gene: 6. Germline V lookup: CDR1 DFQATT, CDR2 SNEGSKA (reference sequence). The CDR3 spells CSARDGSSGETQYF. As DNA, the CDR3 is TGCAGTGCTAGAGATGGGAGTAGCGGGGAGACCCAGTACTTC.

In its sample, this clonotype was seen a few times. V is TRBV9 and J is TRBJ2-5; D remains ambiguous. Trimming left V 0 bases short and J 11 bases short, with 20 bases between. The CDR3 covers 15 residues. The germline V gene has CDR1 SGDLS and CDR2 YYNGEE. CDR3 protein: CASSVASGYYVEQYF. The CDR3 coding sequence is TGTGCCAGCAGCGTAGCCTCGGGCTACTACGTGGAGCAGTACTTC.

This clonotype has just a few counts. A much larger clone lies a single base off, so this may be a read error. The rearrangement links TRBV28 to TRBJ1-5; D is perhaps TRBD1 (6 bases). The CDR3 covers 16 residues. Germline V lookup: CDR1 MDHEN, CDR2 SYDVKM. The CDR3 bases are TGTGTCAGCAGTTCCCCGAGGGGGGCTGGCAATCAGCCCCAGCATTTT. Translating it yields CVSSSPRGAGNQPQHF.

This clonotype showed up just a few times. The chain joins TRBV5-1 to TRBJ2-5; D remains ambiguous. CDR3 size: 15 residues. Germline CDR1 reads SGHRS; CDR2 reads YFSETQ. Deletions cut 0 bases from V and 1 base from J, with 10 bases between. The CDR3 DNA follows: TGCGCCAGCAGCTTGGGGCTGGTATCCCAAGAGACCCAGTACTTC. As protein: CASSLGLVSQETQYF.

This clonotype has only a few counts. The chain joins TRBV2 to TRBJ2-7; tentative D call: TRBD2 (5 bases). Germline CDR1 reads SNHLY; CDR2 reads FYNNEI. This CDR3 has 16 amino acids. V lost 0 bases to trimming and J lost 3 bases, with 15 bases between them. This CDR3 reads CASSEARLAGGYEQYF. The CDR3 DNA sequence: TGTGCCAGCAGTGAAGCGCGTCTAGCTGGAGGCTACGAGCAGTACTTC.

This clonotype turned up a few times. The CDR3 DNA follows: TGCAGTATTCGTGCCCAGTACCAAGAGACCCAGTACTTC. Translating it yields CSIRAQYQETQYF. The V gene is TRBV20-1, the J gene TRBJ2-5; D ambiguous. Germline V gene data show CDR1 as DFQATT and CDR2 as SNEGSKA (reference sequence). Trimming took off 8 bases at V and 0 bases at J, with 13 bases between the two ends. CDR3 length: 13 residues.

The CDR3 loop reads CASSPTYNQPQHF. CDR3 DNA: TGTGCCAGCAGTCCGACTTACAATCAGCCCCAGCATTTT. The rearrangement uses TRBV6-5 and TRBJ1-5; D gene unclear. V was trimmed by 5 bases and J by 3 bases, leaving 8 bases between them. This CDR3 has 13 residues. Germline V lookup: CDR1 MNHEY, CDR2 SVGAGI.

This clonotype has a count of ten or more. V gene TRBV28 combines with J gene TRBJ1-6; 8 bases are a match to TRBD1. This CDR3 has 15 amino acids. Per germline, CDR1 MDHEN and CDR2 SYDVKM. V gave up 5 bases and J gave up 7 bases; unmatched junction bases: 7. CDR3 sequence (DNA): TGTGCCAGCAGTACCGTCGGACAGGGCAATTCACCCCTCCACTTT. Residues: CASSTVGQGNSPLHF.

This clonotype was seen at least ten times. The chain links TRBV11-2 to TRBJ2-1; TRBD2 matches at 8 bases. CDR1 is SGHAT, CDR2 FQNNGV, per germline. The CDR3 has 15 amino acids. V was pared by 6 bases and J by 4 bases, with 8 bases of the junction left unmatched. The DNA of the CDR3 is TGTGCCAGCAGGTCTCTAGCGGGCTCTTACAATGAGCAGTTCTTC. This encodes CASRSLAGSYNEQFF.

This rearrangement joins TRBV12-3 or TRBV12-4 to TRBJ2-5; D may be TRBD1 (6 bases). The assigned J gene may be wrong: the sequence end matches TRBJ2-7 better. The CDR3 consists of 12 residues. The CDR3: CASTTGIHEQYF. The CDR3 coding sequence is TGTGCCAGCACAACAGGGATCCACGAGCAGTACTTC.

J is TRBJ2-3 and V is TRBV29-1; D perhaps matches TRBD1 (5 bases). V was pared by 3 bases and J by 0 bases, with 13 bases between. Germline V gene lookup returns CDR1 SQVTM and CDR2 ANQGSEA. The CDR3 runs to 15 residues. The CDR3 bases are TGCAGCGTTGAGGTCCAGGGCCGTAGCACAGATACGCAGTATTTT. Protein sequence: CSVEVQGRSTDTQYF.

This clonotype has just a few counts. The chain links TRBV2 to TRBJ1-2; D is unresolved. With 7 bases removed from V and 2 bases from J, the gap between germline ends came to 14 bases. Germline V gene lookup returns CDR1 SNHLY and CDR2 FYNNEI. This CDR3 spans 14 amino acids. In DNA, the CDR3 is TGTGCCAGCACCTCCCACGGGTCAAACTATGGCTACACCTTC. Translating it yields CASTSHGSNYGYTF.

This clonotype has only one observation. The chain couples TRBV2 to TRBJ2-7; D perhaps matches TRBD1 (6 bases). Trimming took off 9 bases at V and 6 bases at J, with 15 bases between the two ends. The CDR3 has 12 amino acids. The germline V gene encodes CDR1 SNHLY and CDR2 FYNNEI. CDR3 nucleotides: TGTGCCAGAATTGAGACAGGACCCGAGCAGTACTTC. This gives the protein CARIETGPEQYF.